The rows below give T cell receptor beta chains drawn from one sample of a study of blood T cell repertoires in COVID-19. The repertoire was sequenced with immunoSEQ multiplex PCR; TCRdb's copy has only in-frame clones and lacks some. The data hold about 150,000 clones, with roughly 85% observed a single time. The sample was PBMCs or T cells enriched from blood (not recorded which). These receptors all come from a woman in her seventies in a cohort exposed to, infected with or recovered from COVID-19 (not recorded which). The CDR3 runs from the conserved cysteine through the conserved F or W. The D gene is left open where the match is weak. Some rows mark clone size as missing; the rest say once, few, many or name a class of expanded clone.

d_call,clone_size,j_call,v_call,cdr3_aa,cdr3_nt
TRBD1,NA,TRBJ1-1,TRBV6-5,CASRRQGEAFF,TGTGCCAGCAGACGACAGGGCGAAGCTTTCTTT
TRBD2,NA,TRBJ2-1,TRBV10-3,CAIRGAGTGNEQFF,TGTGCCATCAGAGGAGCGGGAACGGGGAATGAGCAGTTCTTC
TRBD1,NA,TRBJ1-1,TRBV5-4,CASSSKKGALGNTEAFF,TGTGCCAGCAGCTCCAAAAAGGGGGCGTTGGGGAACACTGAAGCTTTCTTT
TRBD1,many,TRBJ2-3,TRBV6-5,CATHWTGITDTQYF,TGTGCCACCCATTGGACAGGGATCACAGATACGCAGTATTTT
TRBD2,NA,TRBJ2-1,TRBV11-2,CASSLGAGAYNEQFF,TGTGCCAGCAGCTTAGGGGCGGGAGCCTACAATGAGCAGTTCTTC
NA,NA,TRBJ1-2,TRBV12-3/TRBV12-4,CASSPSGNYGYTF,TGTGCCAGCAGCCCTTCCGGTAACTATGGCTACACCTTC
NA,few,TRBJ2-2,TRBV10-3,CAISDETVTMNTGELFF,TGTGCCATCAGTGATGAGACAGTCACTATGAACACCGGGGAGCTGTTTTTT
TRBD2,NA,TRBJ2-7,TRBV5-1,CASSHGTSGITPYEQYF,TGCGCCAGCAGCCATGGGACTAGCGGGATCACACCCTACGAGCAGTACTTC
NA,NA,TRBJ2-7,TRBV19,CASRRDGGYEQYF,TGTGCCAGTAGACGAGACGGAGGCTACGAGCAGTACTTC
TRBD1,NA,TRBJ1-6,TRBV19,CASSRTSGTGVSPLHF,TGTGCCAGTAGCCGAACTTCCGGGACAGGGGTTTCACCCCTCCACTTT
TRBD1,NA,TRBJ2-2,TRBV5-1,CASSLGDSANTGELFF,TGCGCCAGCAGCTTGGGGGACAGCGCGAACACCGGGGAGCTGTTTTTT
TRBD1,few,TRBJ2-7,TRBV28,CASSPGTGVEQYF,TGTGCCAGCAGCCCCGGGACAGGGGTCGAGCAGTACTTC
TRBD1,few,TRBJ1-2,TRBV5-6,CASSYLGQGARGYTF,TGTGCCAGCAGCTACCTGGGGCAGGGGGCGCGGGGCTACACCTTC
NA,NA,TRBJ1-2,TRBV6-5,CASRQGSGYGYTF,TGTGCCAGCAGACAGGGTTCGGGCTATGGCTACACCTTC
NA,NA,TRBJ2-4,TRBV4-2,CASSQDLAGGDIQYF,TGTGCCAGCAGCCAAGATCTGGCAGGAGGGGACATTCAGTACTTC
NA,NA,TRBJ2-7,TRBV28,CASSFPGNVEQYF,TGTGCCAGCAGTTTTCCCGGTAACGTTGAGCAGTACTTC
NA,NA,TRBJ2-7,TRBV11-2,CASSLVDSSYEQYF,TGTGCCAGCAGCTTAGTGGACAGCTCCTACGAGCAGTACTTC
NA,NA,TRBJ2-1,TRBV4-2,CASSQTAGNEQFF,TGTGCCAGCAGCCAGACAGCGGGCAATGAGCAGTTCTTC
NA,NA,TRBJ2-2,TRBV9,CASSVVLTGELFF,TGTGCCAGCAGCGTAGTGTTAACCGGGGAGCTGTTTTTT
NA,once,TRBJ1-2,TRBV10-2,CASYQLNYGYTF,TGCGCCAGCTACCAACTTAACTATGGCTACACCTTC
NA,NA,TRBJ2-7,TRBV27,CASSLGTNYEQYF,TGTGCCAGCAGTCTCGGGACAAACTACGAGCAGTACTTC
TRBD1,NA,TRBJ1-5,TRBV19,CASSKRGTGSTGNQPQHF,TGTGCCAGTAGTAAGAGGGGGACAGGGTCGACAGGCAATCAGCCCCAGCATTTT
NA,NA,TRBJ1-5,TRBV29-1,CSVATGSGNQPQHF,TGCAGCGTAGCAACAGGGTCTGGCAATCAGCCCCAGCATTTT
NA,few,TRBJ1-5,TRBV10-3,CATREWDSNQPQHF,TGTGCCACCCGGGAGTGGGACAGCAATCAGCCCCAGCATTTT
TRBD1,NA,TRBJ2-2,TRBV2,CASSADRTGELFF,TGTGCCAGCAGTGCGGACAGGACCGGGGAGCTGTTTTTT
TRBD2,few,TRBJ2-1,TRBV9,CASSVSIPTSGVGNEQFF,TGTGCCAGCAGCGTCTCCATCCCAACTAGCGGGGTCGGCAATGAGCAGTTCTTC
NA,NA,TRBJ1-1,TRBV29-1,CSVQVVLGGAEAFF,TGCAGCGTCCAAGTTGTATTAGGGGGGGCTGAAGCTTTCTTT
NA,few,TRBJ1-2,TRBV28,CASSLKGWEGYTF,TGTGCCAGCAGTTTAAAAGGATGGGAGGGCTACACCTTC
NA,NA,TRBJ1-5,TRBV3-1/TRBV3-2,CASSQDSSQPQHF,TGTGCCAGCAGCCAAGATAGTTCTCAGCCCCAGCATTTT
NA,few,TRBJ2-1,TRBV7-9,CASSFGQGNDEQFF,TGTGCCAGCAGCTTTGGGCAGGGTAACGATGAGCAGTTCTTC
NA,NA,TRBJ2-2,TRBV6-2/TRBV6-3,CASSYWVMSRGTGELFF,TGTGCCAGCAGTTACTGGGTGATGTCTAGGGGCACCGGGGAGCTGTTTTTT
NA,NA,TRBJ2-7,TRBV7-2,CASSLLAASTYEQYF,TGTGCCAGCAGCTTACTTGCGGCCTCAACCTACGAGCAGTACTTC
NA,once,TRBJ2-2,TRBV5-1,CASSLDTPGRELFF,TGCGCCAGCAGCTTGGACACCCCGGGGAGGGAGCTGTTTTTT
TRBD1,NA,TRBJ2-5,TRBV28,CASSFQGGRSETQYF,TGTGCCAGCAGTTTTCAAGGGGGCAGGAGCGAGACCCAGTACTTC
TRBD2,NA,TRBJ2-5,TRBV5-1,CASRKLAGVGETQYF,TGCGCCAGCAGGAAACTAGCGGGAGTTGGTGAGACCCAGTACTTC
NA,NA,TRBJ2-5,TRBV11-3,CASNLQGRPETQYF,TGTGCCAGCAACCTACAGGGTCGTCCGGAGACCCAGTACTTC
NA,NA,TRBJ1-1,TRBV6-5,CASSYSWTAEAFF,TGTGCCAGCAGTTACTCGTGGACAGCTGAAGCTTTCTTT
NA,NA,TRBJ1-2,TRBV14,CASSPGNYGYTF,TGTGCCAGCAGCCCGGGGAACTATGGCTACACCTTC
NA,NA,TRBJ1-4,TRBV4-2,CASSQDILIGEKLFF,TGTGCCAGCAGCCAAGACATCCTGATCGGGGAAAAACTGTTTTTT
TRBD2,NA,TRBJ2-1,TRBV5-1,CASSESGSGPNEQFF,TGCGCCAGCAGCGAGAGCGGGAGCGGCCCGAATGAGCAGTTCTTC
NA,NA,TRBJ2-5,TRBV7-8,CASSLQPTGRETQYF,TGTGCCAGCAGCCTCCAACCGACAGGTCGGGAGACCCAGTACTTC
TRBD2,NA,TRBJ2-7,TRBV7-3,CASSLTLAGPNEQYF,TGTGCCAGCAGCTTAACGTTAGCGGGACCTAACGAGCAGTACTTC
TRBD1,NA,TRBJ1-5,TRBV28,CASSLVQGSNQPQHF,TGTGCCAGCAGCTTGGTACAGGGGAGTAATCAGCCCCAGCATTTT
NA,NA,TRBJ2-5,TRBV14,CARGHGTPQETQYF,TGTGCCAGAGGACACGGGACACCACAAGAGACCCAGTACTTC
NA,NA,TRBJ1-5,TRBV19,CASSIWVEDSNQPQHF,TGTGCCAGTAGTATTTGGGTGGAGGATAGCAATCAGCCCCAGCATTTT
TRBD1,NA,TRBJ1-1,TRBV7-9,CASSPTGVTEAFF,TGTGCCAGCAGCCCGACAGGGGTCACTGAAGCTTTCTTT